This T cell receptor (beta chain) was observed in a study of cytomegalovirus exposure and HLA in healthy donors. This clone has a handful of counts. PCR primers comprised 60 Vbeta and 13 Jbeta primers. Profiled with immunoSEQ multiplex PCR; TCRdb holds only in-frame clones, not every one. The table lists around 98,000 clones, over 60% of them singletons. The CDR3 is made up of 15 amino acids. J lost 0 bases, V lost 3 bases, and 3 bases had no gene match. CDR1 and CDR2 from the germline V gene are MGHRA and YSYEKL. Sequences were obtained from PBMCs. V gene TRBV4-1 combines with J gene TRBJ2-5; 8 bases line up with TRBD2. This sequence was found in a human donor in good health. CDR3 nucleotide sequence: TGCGCCAGCAGCCATCAAGCGGGGGACCAAGAGACCCAGTACTTC. Encoded protein: CASSHQAGDQETQYF.